Shown below are 20 T cell receptor beta chains from a single sample sequenced in a study of breast tumors, draining lymph nodes, adjacent tissues. TCRdb itself ran the multiplex PCR reads through MiXCR, one entry per CDR3 protein. The sample lists fewer than 300,000 distinct CDR3 sequences, approximately 31% seen once, with about 1.4% in the top ten. Axillary draining lymph nodes of breast cancer patients supplied the node samples. Material: axillary lymph node tissue. The origin of the receptors is a female donor with breast cancer. Some clones in this sample may be carry-over from other donors' samples.

With respect to this clonotype: At one of its ends the junction is not consistent with the germline gene, which may arise from a read error. V usage is TRBV11-2 and J usage is TRBJ2-1, with 10 bases matching TRBD2. Germline V lookup: CDR1 SGHAT, CDR2 FQNNGV. CDR3 length: 15 residues. CDR3 nucleotide sequence: TGTGCCAGCAGCCCTAGCGGGAGCTCCTACAATGGGCAGTTCTTC. Translation: CASSPSGSSYNGQFF.

For this clonotype: A much bigger clone sits one base away, suggesting this may be a read error. The chain combines TRBV9 with TRBJ1-3; no clear D gene. The CDR3 totals 17 residues. Per the germline V gene, CDR1 is SGDLS and CDR2 is YYNGEE. This CDR3 is CASSVVGGEVSGTTIYF. For the CDR3, the DNA is TGTGCCAGCAGCGTAGTAGGCGGAGAAGTCTCTGGAACCACCATATATTTT.

The rearrangement joins TRBV19 to TRBJ2-1; 10 bases fit TRBD2. CDR3 length: 14 amino acids. Per the germline V gene, CDR1 is LNHDA and CDR2 is SQIVND (reference sequence). Unmatched junction bases numbered 4, after V lost 8 bases and J lost 3 bases. CDR3 coding DNA: TGTGCCAGTGCTCTAGCGGGAGTCTACAATGAGCAGTTCTTC. Translated: CASALAGVYNEQFF.

This clonotype has a count of ten or more. The chain links TRBV11-3 to TRBJ2-1, with 7 bases that match TRBD2. V lost 1 base, J lost 7 bases, and 7 bases stayed unmatched. CDR1 is SGHNT, CDR2 YENEEA, per germline. The CDR3 totals 15 residues. The CDR3 region is CASSLVAGVGNEQFF. DNA for the CDR3: TGTGCCAGCAGCTTAGTTGCGGGAGTGGGAAATGAGCAGTTCTTC.

This clonotype was observed at least ten times. CDR3 in DNA: TGTGCCAGCAGCTTAATTCCAGCGGGAGTGCAAAATGAGCAGTTCTTC. Its translation is CASSLIPAGVQNEQFF. The V call is TRBV7-3, the J call TRBJ2-1; 8 nucleotides align to TRBD2. The germline CDR1 and CDR2 sequences are SGHTA and FQGTGA. This CDR3 has 16 residues. V shed 1 base and J 7 bases; nucleotides not matched to a gene: 9.

This clonotype was detected many times. The chain links TRBV7-9 to TRBJ2-7, with 9 bases fitting TRBD1. Germline CDR1 SEHNR, CDR2 FQNEAQ (reference sequence). The V gene end was trimmed by 4 bases and the J gene end by 6 bases; junction bases not matched to a gene: 10. CDR3 length equals 15 residues. CDR3 amino acids: CASSYYRDRVGEQYF. CDR3 nucleotide sequence: TGTGCCAGCAGCTATTACCGGGACAGGGTCGGCGAGCAGTACTTC.

This clonotype was seen only a few times. A much more abundant neighbour one base away suggests this may be a read error. The chain is built from TRBV12-3 or TRBV12-4 and TRBJ2-7; D call uncertain. V lost 7 bases, J lost 5 bases, and 12 bases lay in between. The CDR3 covers 12 residues. The CDR3 reads CASTSAGNEQYF. The CDR3 region has the DNA TGTGCCAGCACCAGCGCCGGTAACGAGCAGTACTTC.

This clonotype came up a few times. A much larger clone differs by one base, so this may be a read error. The chain carries TRBV11-3 and TRBJ2-7; D might be TRBD1 (6 bases). CDR3 size: 12 residues. Germline V gene lookup returns CDR1 SGHNT and CDR2 YENEEA. CDR3 sequence reads: CASGGRGYAQYF. Written as DNA, the CDR3 is TGTGCCAGCGGGGGCCGCGGGTACGCGCAGTACTTC. Variable domain in full (rest from reference TRBV11-3 and TRBJ2-7): EAGVVQSPRYKIIEKKQPVAFWCNPISGHNTLYWYLQNLGQGPELLIRYENEEAVDDSQLPKDRFSAERLKGVDSTLKIQPAELGDSAVYLCASGGRGYAQYFGPGTRLTVT.

This clonotype was observed many times. This chain connects TRBV5-1 to TRBJ2-7, with 8 bases matching TRBD1. Germline loops: CDR1 SGHRS, CDR2 YFSETQ. The ends lost 0 bases at V and 6 bases at J; junction bases unmatched: 8. The CDR3 extends over 15 amino acids. The CDR3 coding sequence is TGCGCCAGCAGCTTGGCTTTCGGACAGGGCGGCGAGCAGTACTTC. It encodes CASSLAFGQGGEQYF.

The sample holds many counts of this clonotype. The V call is TRBV24-1, the J call TRBJ2-3, with D possibly TRBD2 on 6 matching bases. Germline V lookup: CDR1 KGHDR, CDR2 SFDVKD. Trimming stripped 2 bases from V and 1 base from J, with 9 bases between. The CDR3 has 15 amino acids. CDR3 sequence reads: CATSDWGDGTDTQYF. DNA of the CDR3: TGTGCCACCAGTGATTGGGGGGACGGCACAGATACGCAGTATTTT.

This clonotype occurred many times. The chain recombines TRBV25-1 with TRBJ1-6; a weak D match, TRBD1 (5 bases). This CDR3 has 14 residues. Germline V gene data show CDR1 as MGHDK and CDR2 as SYGVNS. The V and J ends lost 7 bases and 9 bases respectively, with 16 bases between them. CDR3 residues: CASTEIGVGSPLHF. The CDR3 DNA sequence: TGTGCCAGCACCGAAATAGGGGTCGGTTCACCCCTCCACTTT.

In nucleotides, the CDR3 is TGTGCCAGCAGATCCTCCCAGGGAAATCAGCCCCAGCATTTT. This gives the protein CASRSSQGNQPQHF. The J gene is TRBJ1-5, the V gene TRBV6-2 or TRBV6-3; TRBD1 might be the D (5 bases). CDR3 length: 14 residues. Deletions cut 6 bases from V and 4 bases from J, with 13 bases between. Germline V gene data show CDR1 as MNHEY and CDR2 as SVGEGT.

This clonotype has at least ten counts. J is TRBJ2-7 and V is TRBV20-1; TRBD2 agrees at 7 bases. Germline CDR1 DFQATT, CDR2 SNEGSKA (reference sequence). The CDR3 covers 11 residues. Here the CDR3 DNA reads TGCAGCGGGGGACTAACCTACGAGCAGTACTTC. Its translation is CSGGLTYEQYF.

This clonotype occurred a few times. A much bigger clone sits one base away, suggesting this may be a read error. V gene TRBV6-6 combines with J gene TRBJ1-2; the D is unclear. There are 10 residues in the CDR3. The V gene's germline CDR1 is MNHNY and CDR2 SVGAGI (reference sequence). V was pared by 5 bases and J by 7 bases, with 5 bases between. The CDR3 reads CASSQSGYTF. CDR3 nucleotide sequence: TGTGCCAGCAGTCAAAGTGGCTACACCTTC.

The genes are TRBV6-5 and TRBJ2-1; D is perhaps TRBD1 (5 bases). V was shortened by 5 bases and J by 4 bases, with 12 bases between the two germline ends. The germline V gene encodes CDR1 MNHEY and CDR2 SVGAGI. CDR3 length equals 14 residues. CDR3 amino acids: CASSPLRAYNEQFF. Written as DNA, the CDR3 is TGTGCCAGCAGTCCCCTCAGGGCATACAATGAGCAGTTCTTC.

For this clonotype: At one end, the junction sequence differs from germline, possibly due to a read error. The chain couples TRBV6-6 to TRBJ1-3; the D is unclear. The germline V gene encodes CDR1 MNHNY and CDR2 SVGAGI (reference sequence). This CDR3 region has 12 residues. The CDR3 DNA is TGTGCCAGCAAACAGACGGGAAGCACCATATATTTT. Its translation: CASKQTGSTIYF.

This clonotype occurred many times. The chain carries TRBV5-1 and TRBJ2-7, with 7 bases that match TRBD1. The CDR3 covers 16 residues. Germline CDR1 and CDR2: SGHRS and YFSETQ. J gave up 2 bases and V 0 bases, and 8 bases lay outside the gene matches. DNA for the CDR3: TGCGCCAGCAGCTTGGGGGGGACAGACACCCCCTACGAGCAGTACTTC. Its translation: CASSLGGTDTPYEQYF.

This clonotype was seen a handful of times. The chain links TRBV28 to TRBJ1-2; 9 nucleotides match TRBD1. CDR1 and CDR2 (germline): MDHEN, SYDVKM. Trimming at V came to 4 bases and at J to 4 bases, leaving 4 bases not matched to a gene. The CDR3 totals 14 residues. The CDR3 coding sequence is TGTGCCAGCAGTTCGGGGGACAGGGTCTATGGCTACACCTTC. This translates into CASSSGDRVYGYTF.

As regards this clonotype: One end of the junction fails to match germline, which may point to a read error. V is TRBV6-2 or TRBV6-3 and J is TRBJ2-7; 9 positions match TRBD2. This CDR3 comprises 14 residues. The V gene's germline CDR1 is MNHEY and CDR2 SVGEGT. CDR3 DNA: TGTGCCAGCAGCGTAGCGGGAGTTTCCTACGAGCAGCACTTC. Its translation: CASSVAGVSYEQHF.

V usage is TRBV5-1 and J usage is TRBJ2-1, with a weak D call TRBD1 (5 bases). The CDR3 totals 14 residues. V lost 3 bases and J lost 10, with 17 bases in between. Per the germline V gene, CDR1 is SGHRS and CDR2 is YFSETQ. The CDR3 protein is CASSSIGWGNEQFF. In DNA form, the CDR3 reads TGCGCCAGCAGCTCTATAGGTTGGGGCAACGAGCAGTTCTTC.